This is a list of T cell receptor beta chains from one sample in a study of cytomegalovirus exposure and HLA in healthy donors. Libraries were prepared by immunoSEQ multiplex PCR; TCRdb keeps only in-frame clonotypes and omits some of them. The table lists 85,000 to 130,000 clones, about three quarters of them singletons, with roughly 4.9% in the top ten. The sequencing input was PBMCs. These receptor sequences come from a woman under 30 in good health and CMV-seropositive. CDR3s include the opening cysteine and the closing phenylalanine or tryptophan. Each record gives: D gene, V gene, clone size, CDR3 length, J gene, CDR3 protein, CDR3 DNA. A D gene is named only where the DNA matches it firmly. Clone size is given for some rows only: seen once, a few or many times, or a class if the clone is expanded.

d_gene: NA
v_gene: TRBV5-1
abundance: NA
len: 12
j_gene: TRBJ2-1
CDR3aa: CASSWDNNEQFF
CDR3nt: TGCGCCAGCAGCTGGGACAACAATGAGCAGTTCTTC

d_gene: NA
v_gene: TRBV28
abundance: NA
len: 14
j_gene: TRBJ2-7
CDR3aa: CASSPGQIHYEQYF
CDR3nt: TGTGCCAGCAGCCCTGGACAGATCCACTACGAGCAGTACTTC

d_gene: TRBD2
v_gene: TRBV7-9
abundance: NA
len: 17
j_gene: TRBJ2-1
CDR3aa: CASSNGLAVSSYNEQFF
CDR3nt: TGTGCCAGCAGCAACGGACTAGCGGTTAGCTCCTACAATGAGCAGTTCTTC

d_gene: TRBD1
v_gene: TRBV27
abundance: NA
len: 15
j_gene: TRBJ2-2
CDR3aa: CASRGQGFDTGELFF
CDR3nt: TGTGCCAGCAGGGGACAGGGGTTCGACACCGGGGAGCTGTTTTTT

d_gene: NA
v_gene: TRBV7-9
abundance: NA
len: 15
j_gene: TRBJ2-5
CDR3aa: CASSLVRGRQETQYF
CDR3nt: TGTGCCAGCAGCTTAGTGCGAGGGAGACAAGAGACCCAGTACTTC

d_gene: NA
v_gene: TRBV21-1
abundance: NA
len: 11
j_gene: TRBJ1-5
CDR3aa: CASSTAGAQHF
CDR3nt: TGTGCCAGCAGCACTGCGGGCGCCCAGCATTTT

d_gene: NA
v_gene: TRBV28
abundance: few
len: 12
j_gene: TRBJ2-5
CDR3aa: CASSPTAETQYF
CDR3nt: TGTGCCAGCAGTCCGACAGCAGAGACCCAGTACTTC

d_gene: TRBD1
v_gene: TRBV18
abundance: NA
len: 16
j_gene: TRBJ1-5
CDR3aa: CASSPGQGNSNQPQHF
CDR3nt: TGTGCCAGCTCACCGGGACAGGGGAATAGCAATCAGCCCCAGCATTTT

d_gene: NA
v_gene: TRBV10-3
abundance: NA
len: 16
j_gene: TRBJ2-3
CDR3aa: CARGGPGGSSTDTQYF
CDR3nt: TGTGCCCGAGGCGGACCGGGGGGCTCTAGCACAGATACGCAGTATTTT

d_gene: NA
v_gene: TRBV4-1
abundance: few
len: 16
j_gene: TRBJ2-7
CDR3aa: CASSQSLSQGLREQYF
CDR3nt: TGCGCCAGCAGCCAAAGTTTGTCGCAGGGGCTCCGCGAGCAGTACTTC

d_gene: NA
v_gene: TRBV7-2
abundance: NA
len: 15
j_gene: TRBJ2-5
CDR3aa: CASRWGELYQETQYF
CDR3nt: TGTGCCAGCAGATGGGGAGAATTGTACCAAGAGACCCAGTACTTC

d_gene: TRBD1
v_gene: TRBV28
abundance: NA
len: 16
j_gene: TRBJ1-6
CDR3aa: CASRVLDRFYNSPLHF
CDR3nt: TGTGCCAGCAGAGTATTGGACAGGTTTTATAATTCACCCCTCCACTTT

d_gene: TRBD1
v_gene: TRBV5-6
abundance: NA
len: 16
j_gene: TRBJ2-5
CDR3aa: CASSRTGTGGFETQYF
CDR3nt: TGTGCCAGCAGCCGGACCGGGACAGGGGGCTTCGAGACCCAGTACTTC

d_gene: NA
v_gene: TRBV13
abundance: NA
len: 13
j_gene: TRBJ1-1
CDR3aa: CASSPGGGLEAFF
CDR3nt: TGTGCCAGCAGCCCAGGTGGGGGGTTGGAGGCTTTCTTT

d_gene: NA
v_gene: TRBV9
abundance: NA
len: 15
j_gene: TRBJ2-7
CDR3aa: CASSVGGGWPYEQYF
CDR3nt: TGTGCCAGCAGCGTAGGTGGCGGGTGGCCCTACGAGCAGTACTTC

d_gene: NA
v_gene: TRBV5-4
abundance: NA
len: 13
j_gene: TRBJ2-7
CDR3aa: CASSPLGAYEQYF
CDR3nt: TGTGCCAGCAGCCCCCTCGGGGCCTACGAGCAGTACTTC

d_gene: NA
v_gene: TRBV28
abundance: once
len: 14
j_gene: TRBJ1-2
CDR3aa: CASSQFQGTYGYTF
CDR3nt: TGTGCCAGCAGCCAATTCCAGGGGACCTATGGCTACACCTTC

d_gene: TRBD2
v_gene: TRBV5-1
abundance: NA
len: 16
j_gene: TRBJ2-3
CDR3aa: CASSLLAGGPGDTQYF
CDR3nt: TGCGCCAGCAGCTTACTAGCGGGAGGGCCCGGAGATACGCAGTATTTT

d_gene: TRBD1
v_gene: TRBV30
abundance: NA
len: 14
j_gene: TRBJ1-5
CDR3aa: CAWSVGTGQQPQHF
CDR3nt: TGTGCCTGGAGTGTCGGGACAGGGCAACAGCCCCAGCATTTT

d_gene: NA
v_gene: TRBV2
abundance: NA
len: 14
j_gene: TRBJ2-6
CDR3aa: CASSEQSGANVLTF
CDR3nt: TGTGCCAGCAGTGAACAGTCGGGGGCCAACGTCCTGACTTTC

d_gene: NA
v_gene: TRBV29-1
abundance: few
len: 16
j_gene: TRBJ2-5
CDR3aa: CSVTRSSTVGRETQYF
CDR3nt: TGCAGCGTTACCCGTTCATCGACAGTGGGTAGGGAGACCCAGTACTTC

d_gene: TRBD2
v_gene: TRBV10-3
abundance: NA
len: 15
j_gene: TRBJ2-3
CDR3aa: CAIVASGSKTDTQYF
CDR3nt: TGTGCCATCGTAGCTAGCGGGAGTAAAACAGATACGCAGTATTTT

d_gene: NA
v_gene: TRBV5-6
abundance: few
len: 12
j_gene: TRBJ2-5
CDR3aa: CASSLVSETQYF
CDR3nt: TGTGCCAGCAGCTTGGTGTCGGAGACCCAGTACTTC

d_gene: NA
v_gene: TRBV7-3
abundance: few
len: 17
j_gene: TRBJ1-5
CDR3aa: CASSLTKEDLSNQPQHF
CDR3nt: TGTGCCAGCAGCTTAACGAAGGAGGACTTAAGCAATCAGCCCCAGCATTTT

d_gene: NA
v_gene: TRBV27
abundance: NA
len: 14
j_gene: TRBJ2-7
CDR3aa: CASSSGTGPYEQYF
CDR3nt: TGTGCCAGCAGTTCTGGGACTGGGCCCTACGAGCAGTACTTC

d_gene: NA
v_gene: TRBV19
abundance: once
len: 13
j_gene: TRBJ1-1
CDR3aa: CASSTGGNTEAFF
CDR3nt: TGTGCCAGTAGTACTGGCGGCAACACTGAAGCTTTCTTT

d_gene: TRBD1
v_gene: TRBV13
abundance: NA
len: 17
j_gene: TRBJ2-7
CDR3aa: CASSHLVDATGSLEQYF
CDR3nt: TGTGCCAGCAGCCACCTAGTTGATGCGACAGGGAGCCTCGAGCAGTACTTC

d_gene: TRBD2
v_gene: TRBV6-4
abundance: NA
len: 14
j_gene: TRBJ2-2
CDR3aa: CARGLAGESGELFF
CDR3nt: TGTGCCAGAGGACTAGCGGGAGAGTCCGGGGAGCTGTTTTTT

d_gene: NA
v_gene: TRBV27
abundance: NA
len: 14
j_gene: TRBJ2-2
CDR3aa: CASSLSPSAGELFF
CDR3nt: TGTGCCAGCAGTTTATCCCCTAGCGCCGGGGAGCTGTTTTTT

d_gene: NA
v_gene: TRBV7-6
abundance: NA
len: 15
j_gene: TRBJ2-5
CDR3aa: CASSLAGALSETQYF
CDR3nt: TGTGCCAGCAGCTTAGCGGGAGCCCTTTCAGAGACCCAGTACTTC

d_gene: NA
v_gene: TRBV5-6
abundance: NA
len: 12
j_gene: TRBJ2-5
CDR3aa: CASSLVRETQYF
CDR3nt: TGTGCCAGCAGCTTGGTACGGGAGACCCAGTACTTC

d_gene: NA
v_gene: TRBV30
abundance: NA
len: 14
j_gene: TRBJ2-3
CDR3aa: CAWRQEAGTDTQYF
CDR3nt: TGTGCCTGGAGACAAGAAGCGGGCACAGATACGCAGTATTTT

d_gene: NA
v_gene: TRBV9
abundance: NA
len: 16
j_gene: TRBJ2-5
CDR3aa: CASSVTGTPLQETQYF
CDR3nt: TGTGCCAGCAGCGTTACCGGGACTCCGCTCCAAGAGACCCAGTACTTC

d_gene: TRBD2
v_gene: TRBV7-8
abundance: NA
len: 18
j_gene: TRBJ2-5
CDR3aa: CASSLPGTSGILQETQYF
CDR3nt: TGTGCCAGCAGCTTACCCGGGACTAGCGGGATTTTACAAGAGACCCAGTACTTC

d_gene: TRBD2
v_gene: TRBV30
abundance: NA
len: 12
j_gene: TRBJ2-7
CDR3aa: CALAGGTYEQYF
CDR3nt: TGTGCCCTAGCGGGAGGTACCTACGAGCAGTACTTC

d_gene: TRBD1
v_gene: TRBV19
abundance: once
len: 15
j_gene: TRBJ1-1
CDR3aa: CASSDLQGAYTEAFF
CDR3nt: TGTGCCAGTAGTGATTTACAGGGGGCCTACACTGAAGCTTTCTTT

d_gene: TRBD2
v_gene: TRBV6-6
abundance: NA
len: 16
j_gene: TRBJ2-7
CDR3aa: CASSYETVGLVYEQYF
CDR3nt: TGTGCCAGCAGTTACGAGACAGTCGGACTAGTCTACGAGCAGTACTTC

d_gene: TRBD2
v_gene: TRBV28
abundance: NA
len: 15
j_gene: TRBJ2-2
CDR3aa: CASSLREGSTGELFF
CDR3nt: TGTGCCAGCAGTTTACGGGAGGGAAGCACCGGGGAGCTGTTTTTT

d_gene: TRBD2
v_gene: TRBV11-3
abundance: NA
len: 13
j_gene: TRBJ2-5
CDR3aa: CASSLGLAETQYF
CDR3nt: TGTGCCAGCAGCTTAGGACTAGCGGAGACCCAGTACTTC

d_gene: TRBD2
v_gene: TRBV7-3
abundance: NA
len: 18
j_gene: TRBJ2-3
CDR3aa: CASSRTGLAGGGADTQYF
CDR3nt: TGTGCCAGCAGCAGAACCGGACTAGCGGGAGGAGGTGCAGATACGCAGTATTTT

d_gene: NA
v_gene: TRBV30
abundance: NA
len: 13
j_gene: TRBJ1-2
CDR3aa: CAWSVTGSNGYTF
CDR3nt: TGTGCCTGGAGTGTAACGGGGTCCAATGGCTACACCTTC

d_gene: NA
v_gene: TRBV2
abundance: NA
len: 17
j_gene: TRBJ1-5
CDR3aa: CASSASRGRNSNQPQHF
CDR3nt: TGTGCCAGCAGTGCAAGCAGGGGACGAAATAGCAATCAGCCCCAGCATTTT

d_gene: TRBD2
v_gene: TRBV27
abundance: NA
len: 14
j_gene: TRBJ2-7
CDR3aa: CASSLAGGIYEQYF
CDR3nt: TGTGCCAGCAGTCTAGCGGGAGGAATCTACGAGCAGTACTTC

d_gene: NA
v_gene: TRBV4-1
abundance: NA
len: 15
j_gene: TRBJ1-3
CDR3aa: CASSQNTDSGNTIYF
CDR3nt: TGCGCCAGCAGCCAAAACACCGACTCTGGAAACACCATATATTTT

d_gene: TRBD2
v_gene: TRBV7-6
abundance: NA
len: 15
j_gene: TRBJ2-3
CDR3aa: CASSYIAGGPDKQYF
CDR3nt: TGTGCCAGCAGCTACATAGCGGGAGGCCCAGATAAGCAGTATTTT

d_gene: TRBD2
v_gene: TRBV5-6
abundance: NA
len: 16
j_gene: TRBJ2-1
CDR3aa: CASSLGTSFNYNEQFF
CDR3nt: TGTGCCAGCAGCTTGGGGACTAGTTTTAATTACAATGAGCAGTTCTTC

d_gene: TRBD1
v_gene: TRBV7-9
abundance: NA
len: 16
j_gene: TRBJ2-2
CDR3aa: CASSTRDRGNTGELFF
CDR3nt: TGTGCCAGCAGCACCCGGGACAGGGGGAACACCGGGGAGCTGTTTTTT

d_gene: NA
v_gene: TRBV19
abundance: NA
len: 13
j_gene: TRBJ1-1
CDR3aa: CASSLGGGTEAFF
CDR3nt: TGTGCCAGTAGTCTGGGAGGCGGCACTGAAGCTTTCTTT

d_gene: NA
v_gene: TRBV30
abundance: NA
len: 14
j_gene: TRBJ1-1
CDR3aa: CAWRRRGASTEAFF
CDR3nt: TGTGCCTGGAGGAGGCGGGGGGCATCCACTGAAGCTTTCTTT

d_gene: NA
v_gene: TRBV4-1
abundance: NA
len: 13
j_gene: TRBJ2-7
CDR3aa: CASSQSFPYEQYF
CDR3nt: TGCGCCAGCAGCCAATCGTTTCCGTACGAGCAGTACTTC

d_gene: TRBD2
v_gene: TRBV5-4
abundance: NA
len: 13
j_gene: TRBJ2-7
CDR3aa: CASSEWTSSEQYF
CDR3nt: TGTGCCAGCAGCGAATGGACTAGCTCCGAGCAGTACTTC

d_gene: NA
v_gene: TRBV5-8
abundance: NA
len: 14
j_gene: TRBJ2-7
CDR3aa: CASSLGDSVYEQYF
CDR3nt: TGTGCCAGCAGCTTGGGCGACTCTGTCTACGAGCAGTACTTC

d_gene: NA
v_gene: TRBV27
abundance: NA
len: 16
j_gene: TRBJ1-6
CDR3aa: CASSLRVNSYNSPLHF
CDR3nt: TGTGCCAGCAGTTTACGGGTGAACTCCTATAATTCACCCCTCCACTTT

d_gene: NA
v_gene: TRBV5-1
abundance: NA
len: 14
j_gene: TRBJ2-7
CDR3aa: CASSLGANSYEQYF
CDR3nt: TGCGCCAGCAGCTTGGGAGCCAACTCCTACGAGCAGTACTTC